Sequencing of this T cell receptor (beta chain) was carried out in a study of blood T cells in healthy people across ages. Sample-barcoded 5' priming and a J-beta primer mix drove a second PCR of roughly 6 to 12 cycles. TCRdb re-analysed the 5' RACE reads in MiXCR, keeping a single row per CDR3 protein. The repertoire has approximately 780,000 distinct CDR3 sequences, about a quarter of them found once; the top ten carry under 3%. Comments on this clonotype: What it binds is not known.

With 3 bases removed from V and 0 bases from J, the gap between germline ends came to 15 bases. Germline V lookup: CDR1 MNHEY, CDR2 SMNVEV (reference sequence). The CDR3 consists of 18 residues. Study-level findings and limits: The study lacked donor CMV status, which possibly confounded expanded clonotype changes.

These data are also associated with another study on T cells of mothers and their children. From that paper: Researchers put all of the extracted RNA into cDNA synthesis, using roughly 1.5 ug per 15 ul. In the second PCR, M1S primer introduced barcodes and 2-4 random bases.

The sequencing input was blood. This TCR was sampled from a boy younger than 18 in good health. The rearrangement uses TRBV27 and TRBJ2-6; D gene ambiguous. The CDR3 DNA follows: TGTGCCAGCAGTTTGTTCCCCCGAGGCTACTCTGGGGCCAACGTCCTGACTTTC. This codes for CASSLFPRGYSGANVLTF.